This T cell receptor (beta chain) stems from a study of sequential checkpoint blockade in melanoma (dated by TCRdb to the late 2010s). At the level of the whole study: Patients were assigned by 1:1 randomization to either first-line nivolumab followed by ipilimumab (arm A) or ipilimumab followed by nivolumab (arm B). Maintenance nivolumab came after both trial sequences.

The immunoSEQ Assay was used to immunosequence TCRbeta CDR3 regions from genomic DNA. Before high-throughput sequencing, genomic DNA was amplified using bias-controlled multiplex PCR. The study's own analysis went as follows. To quantify the absolute abundance of each unique TCRbeta CDR3 region, the sequences were collapsed and filtered. Clonality, defined as 1 minus Pielou's evenness, was calculated using only productive rearrangements. Clones with significantly greater frequencies in on-treatment versus baseline samples were identified using a previously published method. TCRdb's version of the immuneACCESS table is confined to in-frame rearrangements and falls short of the full clone set. An unresolved V gene accounts for under half of the shortfall where checked; the remainder is of unknown origin. For V, J and clone size, that table is used; D and trimming come from the DNA. The sample table holds fewer than 20,000 clones, of which roughly 61% were seen once. The ten most abundant clones make up approximately 18% of the sample.

The treatment or condition label of this sample denotes: randomized to nivolumab then ipilimumab (arm A) or the reverse (arm B). None of the trial patients had been given prior DNA-damaging chemotherapy. A FACS Aria II flow cytometer was used to sort live CD3+CD8+ cells that were negative for CD19 and CD56 from thawed PBMCs. Samples were obtained from patients with melanoma enrolled in CheckMate 064, a randomized, open-label phase II trial of sequential checkpoint blockade. Leukapheresis was used to collect peripheral blood mononuclear cells, which were then purified with Ficoll-Paque and frozen in human serum with roughly 10% DMSO. Immediately after sorting, the purity of sorted blood CD3+CD8+ cells was verified to be >95%, after which DNA was extracted. A note on this clone: The antigen this receptor binds is unknown. It has no much larger one-base neighbor in the sample; base qualities were not kept.

Beyond this particular receptor, the publication reports: Larger, independent patient cohorts are needed to validate the response-prediction model that combines TCR metrics and mutation burden.

This sample comprised CD8+ T cells sorted from blood (inferred from file names), obtained from a patient given nivolumab and ipilimumab in sequence. The origin of this receptor is a human donor with melanoma.

The CDR3: CASSTGTDSNQPQHF. The nucleotide sequence is given as TGTGCCAGCAGTACCGGGACAGATAGCAATCAGCCCCAGCATTTT. The rearrangement joined TRBV6-6 to TRBJ1-5, with 7 middle bases fitting TRBD1. Trimming leaves V shorter by 5 bases and J shorter by 0 bases, with the junction holding 4 bases beyond the gene matches. The CDR1 and CDR2 encoded by the germline V gene (reference sequence) are MNHNY and SVGAGI. The CDR3 runs 15 amino acids, cysteine and phenylalanine included. Only the CDR3 part of the read is kept: 45 bases, read in frame from the first base.